Shown below are 21 T cell receptor beta chains from a single sample sequenced in a study of blood T cells in healthy people across ages. Sample-barcoded 5' priming and a J-beta primer mix drove a second PCR of roughly 7 to 11 cycles. TCRdb re-derived calls from the 5' RACE reads in MiXCR, one entry per CDR3 protein. The sample has around 1,000,000 distinct CDR3 sequences, 35% to 40% seen once. The sample taken for sequencing was blood. The receptors derive from a man aged 18 to 35 in good health.

This chain connects TRBV2 to TRBJ2-1, with TRBD2 matching 9 bases. V lost 10 bases and J lost 2; bases outside the gene matches: 9. The CDR3 is made up of 15 amino acids. The germline V gene has CDR1 SNHLY and CDR2 FYNNEI. The CDR3 nucleotides are TGTGCCACCCGGCCCGGACTAGCGACCTACAATGAGCAGTTCTTC. Protein: CATRPGLATYNEQFF.

This clonotype showed up just a few times. The DNA for the CDR3 is TGCAGTGTACTCTCGGGGGGGTCTGAAGCTTTCTTT. Protein: CSVLSGGSEAFF. The V call is TRBV20-1, the J call TRBJ1-1; D may be TRBD1 (5 bases). CDR1 and CDR2 (germline): DFQATT, SNEGSKA (reference sequence). The V end was cut by 7 bases, the J end by 6 bases, with 15 bases between. CDR3 length: 12 amino acids.

A word on this clonotype: A read error may explain this, as a much larger clone is one base away. The chain carries TRBV4-3 and TRBJ1-2, with D perhaps TRBD1 (6 bases). V was trimmed by 0 bases and J by 4 bases, leaving 15 bases between them. Germline CDR1 and CDR2: LGHNA and YSLEER. There are 16 residues in the CDR3. The CDR3 spells CASSQERRGTSYGYTF. The CDR3, as DNA: TGCGCCAGCAGCCAAGAACGGAGGGGGACATCCTATGGCTACACCTTC.

The V call is TRBV20-1, the J call TRBJ1-4; D gene ambiguous. The CDR3 contains 17 residues. V gave up 2 bases and J gave up 8 bases, with 24 bases separating them. From germline, CDR1 is DFQATT and CDR2 SNEGSKA (reference sequence). The DNA of the CDR3 is TGCAGTGCTAGAAGGGCAGGAACACGACTAATCCTGGAAAAACTGTTTTTT. Protein product: CSARRAGTRLILEKLFF.

The V call is TRBV5-6, the J call TRBJ1-2; weak D call: TRBD1 (6 bases). Germline values: CDR1 SGHDT, CDR2 YYEEEE. This CDR3 spans 16 amino acids. V was cut by 3 bases and J by 5 bases, with 20 bases left in between. The CDR3 sequence is CASSSRGQPEGYGYTF. Written as DNA, the CDR3 is TGTGCCAGCAGCTCTCGGGGGCAGCCGGAGGGGTATGGCTACACCTTC.

V gene TRBV20-1 combines with J gene TRBJ2-3; 8 bases align to TRBD2. This CDR3 has 13 amino acids. Trimming cost V 3 bases and J 2 bases; bases outside gene matches: 1. Germline assignment: CDR1 DFQATT and CDR2 SNEGSKA (reference sequence). The CDR3: CSASGGATDTQYF. CDR3 sequence (DNA): TGCAGTGCTAGCGGGGGGGCCACAGATACGCAGTATTTT.

This clonotype was recorded only once. A much larger clone is a single base away; this may be a read error. The chain employs TRBV20-1 and TRBJ1-2, with 7 nucleotides matching TRBD1. The CDR3 runs 12 residues. Germline lookup yields CDR1 DFQATT and CDR2 SNEGSKA (reference sequence). Trimming removed 4 bases from V and 2 bases from J; junction bases left unmatched: 1. CDR3 protein: CSAMTGNYGYTF. The CDR3 coding sequence is TGCAGTGCTATGACAGGGAACTATGGCTACACCTTC.

The chain carries TRBV4-3 and TRBJ1-3; D remains unclear. V shed 2 bases and J shed 0 bases, with 5 bases lying between them. The germline V gene encodes CDR1 LGHNA and CDR2 YSLEER. This CDR3 region has 14 residues. CDR3 protein: CASSQPASGNTIYF. The CDR3 nucleotides read TGCGCCAGCAGCCAACCAGCCTCTGGAAACACCATATATTTT.

The chain employs TRBV15 and TRBJ1-2, with D unclear. The CDR3 length is 13 residues. CDR1 is LNHNV, CDR2 YYDKDF, per germline (reference sequence). V was pared by 1 base and J by 4 bases, with 7 bases between. For the CDR3, the DNA is TGTGCCACCAGCAGAGCGGAAAGCTATGGCTACACCTTC. The encoded protein is CATSRAESYGYTF. Full variable domain (rest looked up from reference TRBV15 and TRBJ1-2): DAMVIQNPRYQVTQFGKPVTLSCSQTLNHNVMYWYQQKSSQAPKLLFHYYDKDFNNEADTPDNFQSRRPNTSFCFLDIRSPGLGDTAMYLCATSRAESYGYTFGSGTRLTVV.

On this clonotype itself: This may stem from a read error, because a much larger clone lies one nucleotide away. V usage is TRBV7-3 and J usage is TRBJ2-3, with 8 bases matching TRBD2. Germline assignment: CDR1 SGHTA and CDR2 FQGTGA. The length of the CDR3 is 16 residues. CDR3 residues: CATSPGGVGFSDTQYF. In nucleotides, the CDR3 is TGTGCCACCAGCCCCGGGGGGGTCGGATTCTCAGATACGCAGTATTTT.

This clonotype has just a few counts. J is TRBJ2-6 and V is TRBV28; D uncertain. Trimming shortened V by 6 bases and J by 0 bases, and 24 bases separated the two germline ends. The CDR3 sequence is 20 residues long. Germline CDR1 and CDR2: MDHEN and SYDVKM. The CDR3 region is CASRPPPATSASSGANVLTF. The CDR3 coding sequence is TGTGCCAGCAGACCTCCCCCCGCCACCTCGGCCTCCTCTGGGGCCAACGTCCTGACTTTC.

Concerning this clonotype: At one end, the junction sequence differs from germline, possibly due to a read error. V gene TRBV2 combines with J gene TRBJ2-4; 10 nucleotides align to TRBD2. The J call is uncertain, as TRBJ2-7 better fits the DNA end. Germline CDR1 is SNHLY and CDR2 is FYNNEI. CDR3 length: 14 residues. CDR3 sequence: CTSGGESSSYEQYF. The CDR3 nucleotides read TGTACCAGCGGGGGGGAGTCAAGCTCCTACGAGCAGTACTTC.

This clonotype has more than one count but fewer than ten. The chain links TRBV20-1 to TRBJ2-5, with a weak D call TRBD1 (6 bases). V lost 6 bases, J lost 1 base, and 15 bases lay in between. Germline loops: CDR1 DFQATT, CDR2 SNEGSKA (reference sequence). The CDR3 spans 14 residues. CDR3: CSATTRGLQETQYF. CDR3 nucleotides: TGCAGTGCCACGACCAGGGGCCTCCAAGAGACCCAGTACTTC.

CDR3: CASSPKTSGGRSSYNEQFF. The CDR3 coding sequence is TGTGCCAGCAGTCCAAAGACTAGCGGGGGCCGCAGCTCCTACAATGAGCAGTTCTTC. The V gene is TRBV27, the J gene TRBJ2-1, with 12 bases lining up with TRBD2. V lost 5 bases, J lost 0 bases, and 11 bases stayed unmatched. CDR3 length: 19 amino acids. Germline V CDR1 and CDR2: MNHEY, SMNVEV (reference sequence).

The chain combines TRBV6-6 with TRBJ2-1; TRBD2 agrees at 8 bases. Per the germline V gene, CDR1 is MNHNY and CDR2 is SVGAGI (reference sequence). After removal of 0 bases from V and 3 bases from J, the junction contained 4 bases not matched to a gene. This CDR3 comprises 16 residues. The CDR3 bases are TGTGCCAGCAGTTACTCCCCCGGGACTAGCTACAATGAGCAGTTCTTC. The encoded protein is CASSYSPGTSYNEQFF.

The chain recombines TRBV12-5 with TRBJ2-3, with no clear D. CDR3 length: 15 residues. Germline V CDR1 and CDR2: LGHNT, FRNRAP. Trimming left V 7 bases short and J 2 bases short, with 16 bases between. CDR3: CASDLPQEATDTQYF. The CDR3 DNA sequence: TGTGCTAGTGACCTCCCCCAAGAGGCCACAGATACGCAGTATTTT.

The chain has TRBV5-1 and TRBJ2-3; tentative D call: TRBD1 (6 bases). Germline CDR1 is SGHRS and CDR2 is YFSETQ. The CDR3 runs to 15 residues. V was trimmed by 5 bases and J by 2 bases, leaving 15 bases between them. CDR3 region: CASRFQGISTDTQYF. The CDR3 DNA is TGCGCCAGCAGGTTCCAGGGGATTTCCACAGATACGCAGTATTTT.

This clonotype was recorded a few times. J is TRBJ2-3 and V is TRBV7-2, with D tentatively TRBD1 (6 bases). The V gene lost 7 bases and the J gene lost 1 base, with 12 bases spanning the gap. This CDR3 is built from 14 residues. Per germline, CDR1 SGHTA and CDR2 FQGNSA. DNA of the CDR3: TGTGCCAGCAAAGGACAGAGCGGCACAGATACGCAGTATTTT. Its translation: CASKGQSGTDTQYF.

This clonotype was observed many times. V gene TRBV12-3 or TRBV12-4 combines with J gene TRBJ1-2; D call uncertain. The V end lost 3 bases, the J end lost 7 bases, and 9 bases lay between the germline ends. This CDR3 has 12 amino acids. CDR3 region: CASSFGPLGYTF. CDR3 DNA sequence: TGTGCCAGCAGTTTTGGCCCCCTTGGCTACACCTTC.

Remarks on this clonotype: Possible read error: a much larger clone is one base away. The chain combines TRBV6-6 with TRBJ2-1, with D perhaps given as TRBD1 or TRBD2 (5 bases each). Trimming stripped 2 bases from V and 6 bases from J, with 14 bases between. The CDR3 has 15 amino acids. The V gene's germline CDR1 is MNHNY and CDR2 SVGAGI (reference sequence). As DNA, the CDR3 is TGTGCCAGCAGTTACGGGGCGAGCGGAGGCAATGAGCAGTTCTTC. Encoded protein: CASSYGASGGNEQFF.

This clonotype appeared a few times. The rearrangement joins TRBV2 to TRBJ2-2, with TRBD1 matching over 7 bases. The germline CDR1 and CDR2 sequences are SNHLY and FYNNEI. Trimming removed 7 bases from V and 0 bases from J; junction bases left unmatched: 8. The CDR3 is 16 amino acids. The CDR3 sequence: CASTSRDSTNTGELFF. The CDR3 DNA follows: TGTGCCAGCACCTCCCGGGACAGTACGAACACCGGGGAGCTGTTTTTT. Full variable domain (rest looked up from reference TRBV2 and TRBJ2-2): EPEVTQTPSHQVTQMGQEVILRCVPISNHLYFYWYRQILGQKVEFLVSFYNNEISEKSEIFDDQFSVERPDGSNFTLKIRSTKLEDSAMYFCASTSRDSTNTGELFFGEGSRLTVL.